Below are 3 T cell receptor beta chains sequenced from a single sample in a study of cytomegalovirus exposure and HLA in healthy donors. Use of 60 Vbeta and 13 Jbeta primers characterized the PCR. Sequencing was performed with immunoSEQ multiplex PCR; in TCRdb, only in-frame clones are kept and a portion is missing. The table includes 89,000 or so clones, more than 70% detected once. Material for sequencing was PBMCs. The origin of the receptors is a man between 60 and 75 years old in good health and CMV-seronegative.

V and J are TRBV9 and TRBJ1-1, with a possible D match to TRBD1 (5 bases). The CDR3 is made up of 15 amino acids. Looked up from germline, CDR1 is SGDLS and CDR2 is YYNGEE. The V and J ends lost 0 bases and 5 bases respectively, with 14 bases between them. The CDR3 DNA reads TGTGCCAGCAGCGTAGCACCATCAGGGAATACTGAAGCTTTCTTT. As protein: CASSVAPSGNTEAFF.

The table lists this clone with a few counts. The chain carries TRBV6-5 and TRBJ1-1, with D tentatively TRBD1 (5 bases). Germline loops: CDR1 MNHEY, CDR2 SVGAGI. The CDR3 runs 14 residues. V was shortened by 7 bases and J by 2 bases, with 14 bases between the two germline ends. This CDR3 reads CASTPGTPNTEAFF. The CDR3 DNA reads as TGTGCCAGCACCCCCGGGACTCCTAACACTGAAGCTTTCTTT.

The chain carries TRBV19 and TRBJ2-1; TRBD2 aligns across 12 bases. The germline gives CDR1 LNHDA, CDR2 SQIVND (reference sequence). The CDR3 runs 15 residues. V was pared by 6 bases and J by 4 bases, with 4 bases of the junction left unmatched. The CDR3 spells CASRLAGGAYNEQFF. The CDR3 DNA is TGTGCCAGTAGGCTAGCGGGGGGGGCTTACAATGAGCAGTTCTTC. Based on the CDR3 plus reference TRBV19 and TRBJ2-1, the full variable domain is DGGITQSPKYLFRKEGQNVTLSCEQNLNHDAMYWYRQDPGQGLRLIYYSQIVNDFQKGDIAEGYSVSREKKESFPLTVTSAQKNPTAFYLCASRLAGGAYNEQFFGPGTRLTVL.